The T cell receptor beta chain under discussion was sequenced for a study of shared clonotypes between healthy human individuals. Points from the study as a whole: Generation of non-shared clonotypes was less probable than generation of clonotypes shared by all four donors. Among donors, the sharing of clonotypes was expected to be influenced by sequencing depth.

Assay: immunoSEQ multiplex PCR; the TCRdb copy retains only in-frame clones and omits some. This sample has over a million clones; about 96% occur once, and the top ten carry 1% to 1.5%. In regard to this clone: The antigen is unknown.

Input material: naive CD4+ T cells sorted from blood. The subset: CD45RA+ positively selected. The TCR originated in a man between 25 and 39 years old in good health.

DNA for the CDR3: TGTGCCAGTAGGGACCGGGCTAGCTCCTACGAGCAGTACTTC. This sequence encodes CASRDRASSYEQYF. The rearrangement links TRBV19 to TRBJ2-7; D ambiguous. Germline V lookup: CDR1 LNHDA, CDR2 SQIVND (reference sequence). Trimming removed 6 bases from V and 0 bases from J, with 12 bases in between. This CDR3 spans 14 amino acids.